This T cell receptor (beta chain) was observed in a study of persistence of HIV-infected CD4 T cells. Overall study findings and caveats: Bulk TCR data could not be restricted to HIV-1-infected CMV-responding cells.

With respect to this clone: The antigen remains undetermined.

Germline V gives CDR1 MRHNA, CDR2 SNTAGT. Trimming left V 4 bases short and J 0 bases short, with 10 bases between. This CDR3 has 14 residues. Cells were stimulated with overlapping HIV-1 Gag 15-mer peptides. Sorting of responding CD4+ T cells relied on upregulated CD40 ligand together with CD69. CD8-depleted PBMCs were stimulated 18 hours with anti-CD28/CD49d costimulation, CD40-blocking antibody and enfuvirtide. The immunoSEQ assay was version 4, run in survey mode. Sequencing was performed with immunoSEQ multiplex PCR; in TCRdb, only in-frame clones are kept and a portion is missing. The profile shows 20,000 to 25,000 clones, less than 85% of them singletons.

The gene calls are TRBV6-4 and TRBJ2-7, with no clear D. The sequence derives from an adult man with HIV who was CMV-seropositive. This specimen consisted of CD4+ T cells sorted from PBMCs after roughly 18-hour stimulation, obtained from a patient who received antiretroviral therapy. The CDR3 loop is CASSVPSNSYEQYF. DNA for the CDR3: TGTGCCAGCAGTGTTCCGTCGAACTCCTACGAGCAGTACTTC.